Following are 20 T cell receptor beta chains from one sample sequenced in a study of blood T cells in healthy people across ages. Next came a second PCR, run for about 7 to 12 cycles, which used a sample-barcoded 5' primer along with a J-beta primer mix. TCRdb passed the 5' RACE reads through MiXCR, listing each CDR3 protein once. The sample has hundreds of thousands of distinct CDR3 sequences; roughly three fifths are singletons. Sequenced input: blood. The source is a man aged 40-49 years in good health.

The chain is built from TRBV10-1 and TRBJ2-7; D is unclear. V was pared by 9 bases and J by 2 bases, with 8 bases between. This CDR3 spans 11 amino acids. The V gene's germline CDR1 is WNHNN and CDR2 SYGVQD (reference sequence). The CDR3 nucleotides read TGCGCCAGGAACAGTCCCTACGAGCAGTACTTC. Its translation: CARNSPYEQYF.

CDR3 sequence: CASSLDASGSYTQYF. Here the CDR3 DNA reads TGTGCCAGCAGCTTAGATGCTAGCGGGAGTTATACGCAGTATTTT. V gene TRBV7-9 combines with J gene TRBJ2-3; 10 positions match TRBD2. The V gene end was trimmed by 1 base and the J gene end by 7 bases; junction bases not matched to a gene: 5. Per germline, CDR1 SEHNR and CDR2 FQNEAQ (reference sequence). CDR3 length: 15 amino acids.

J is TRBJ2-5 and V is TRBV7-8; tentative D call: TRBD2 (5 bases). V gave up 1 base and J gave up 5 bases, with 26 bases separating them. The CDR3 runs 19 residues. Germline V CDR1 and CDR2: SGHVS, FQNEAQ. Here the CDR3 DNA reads TGTGCCAGCAGCTTAGTCGGTCCATCCCTAGCAGATTTAGGGGAGACCCAGTACTTC. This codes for CASSLVGPSLADLGETQYF.

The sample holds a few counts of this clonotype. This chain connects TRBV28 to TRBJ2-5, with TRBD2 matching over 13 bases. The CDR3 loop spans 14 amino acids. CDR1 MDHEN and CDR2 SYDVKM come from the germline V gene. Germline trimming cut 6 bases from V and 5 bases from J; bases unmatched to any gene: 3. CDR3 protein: CASSPTSGRETQYF. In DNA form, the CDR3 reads TGTGCCAGCAGCCCGACTAGCGGGAGGGAGACCCAGTACTTC.

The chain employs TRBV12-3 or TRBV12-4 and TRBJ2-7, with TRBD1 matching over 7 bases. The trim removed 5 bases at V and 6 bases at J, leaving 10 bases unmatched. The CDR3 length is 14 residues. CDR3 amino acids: CASSPGTVVGEQYF. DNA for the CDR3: TGTGCCAGCAGTCCTGGGACAGTCGTGGGCGAGCAGTACTTC.

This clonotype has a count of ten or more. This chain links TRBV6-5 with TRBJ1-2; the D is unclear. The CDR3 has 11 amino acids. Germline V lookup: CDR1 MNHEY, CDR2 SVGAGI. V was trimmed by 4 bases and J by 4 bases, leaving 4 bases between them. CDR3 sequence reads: CASSSVYGYTF. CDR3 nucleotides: TGTGCCAGCAGTTCTGTCTATGGCTACACCTTC.

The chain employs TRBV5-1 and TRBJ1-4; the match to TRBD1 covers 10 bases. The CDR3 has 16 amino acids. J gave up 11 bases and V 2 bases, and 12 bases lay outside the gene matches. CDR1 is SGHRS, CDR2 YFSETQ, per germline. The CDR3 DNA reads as TGCGCCAGCAGCTTCGACCCCGGGACAGGGGACAGGAAACTGTTTTTT. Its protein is CASSFDPGTGDRKLFF.

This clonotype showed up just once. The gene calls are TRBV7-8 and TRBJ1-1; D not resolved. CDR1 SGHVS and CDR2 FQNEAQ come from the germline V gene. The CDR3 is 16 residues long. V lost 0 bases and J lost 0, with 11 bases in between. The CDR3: CASSLALATVNTEAFF. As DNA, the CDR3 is TGTGCCAGCAGCTTAGCGTTGGCGACGGTGAACACTGAAGCTTTCTTT.

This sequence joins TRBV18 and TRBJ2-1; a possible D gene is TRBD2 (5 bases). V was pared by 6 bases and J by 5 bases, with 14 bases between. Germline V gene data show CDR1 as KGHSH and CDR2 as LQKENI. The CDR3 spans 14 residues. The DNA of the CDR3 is TGTGCCAGCTCGGCGAGCGGAGATAACAATGAGCAGTTCTTC. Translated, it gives CASSASGDNNEQFF. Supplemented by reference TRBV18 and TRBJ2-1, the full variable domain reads NAGVMQNPRHLVRRRGQEARLRCSPMKGHSHVYWYRQLPEEGLKFMVYLQKENIIDESGMPKERFSAEFPKEGPSILRIQQVVRGDSAAYFCASSASGDNNEQFFGPGTRLTVL.

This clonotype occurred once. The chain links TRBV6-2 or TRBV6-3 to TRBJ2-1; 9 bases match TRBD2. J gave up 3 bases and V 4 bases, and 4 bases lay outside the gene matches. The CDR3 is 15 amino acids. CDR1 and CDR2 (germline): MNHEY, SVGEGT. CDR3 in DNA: TGTGCCAGCAGTTCTAGCGGGACCTTCTACAATGAGCAGTTCTTC. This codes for CASSSSGTFYNEQFF.

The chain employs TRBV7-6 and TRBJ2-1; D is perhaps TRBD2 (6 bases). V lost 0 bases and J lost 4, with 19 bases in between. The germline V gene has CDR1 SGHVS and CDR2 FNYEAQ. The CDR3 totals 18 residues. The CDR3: CASSLAAGNAINYNEQFF. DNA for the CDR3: TGTGCCAGCAGCTTAGCGGCGGGGAACGCGATCAATTACAATGAGCAGTTCTTC.

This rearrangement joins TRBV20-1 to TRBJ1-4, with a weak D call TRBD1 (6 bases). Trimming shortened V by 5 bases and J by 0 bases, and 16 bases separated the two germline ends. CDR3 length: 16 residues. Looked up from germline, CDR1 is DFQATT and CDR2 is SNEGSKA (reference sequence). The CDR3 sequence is CSARSRTGPTNEKLFF. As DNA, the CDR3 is TGCAGTGCTCGGTCCCGTACAGGGCCAACTAATGAAAAACTGTTTTTT.

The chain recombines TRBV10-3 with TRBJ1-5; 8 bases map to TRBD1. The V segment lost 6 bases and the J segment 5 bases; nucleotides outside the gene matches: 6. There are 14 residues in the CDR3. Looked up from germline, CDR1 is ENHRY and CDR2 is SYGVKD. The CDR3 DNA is TGTGCCATCAGGGCGGAACAGGGGGATCAGCCCCAGCATTTT. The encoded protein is CAIRAEQGDQPQHF.

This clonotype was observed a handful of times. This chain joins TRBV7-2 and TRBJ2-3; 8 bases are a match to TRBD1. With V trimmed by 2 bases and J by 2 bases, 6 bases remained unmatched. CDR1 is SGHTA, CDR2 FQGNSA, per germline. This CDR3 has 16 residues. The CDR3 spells CASSLTGQAYTDTQYF. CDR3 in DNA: TGTGCCAGCAGCTTAACGGGACAGGCCTACACAGATACGCAGTATTTT.

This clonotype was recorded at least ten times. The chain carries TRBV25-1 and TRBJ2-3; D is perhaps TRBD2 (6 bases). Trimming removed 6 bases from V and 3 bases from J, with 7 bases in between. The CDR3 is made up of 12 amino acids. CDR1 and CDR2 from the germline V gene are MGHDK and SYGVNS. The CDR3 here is CASSRGTDTQYF. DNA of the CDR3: TGTGCCAGCAGCCGGGGGACAGATACGCAGTATTTT.

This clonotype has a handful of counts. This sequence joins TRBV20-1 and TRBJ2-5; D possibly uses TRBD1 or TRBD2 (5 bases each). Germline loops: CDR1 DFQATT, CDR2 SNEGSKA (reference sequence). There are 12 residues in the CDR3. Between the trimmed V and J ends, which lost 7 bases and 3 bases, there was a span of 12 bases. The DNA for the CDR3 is TGCAGTGTCCCTCGGGGCGAAGAGACCCAGTACTTC. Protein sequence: CSVPRGEETQYF.

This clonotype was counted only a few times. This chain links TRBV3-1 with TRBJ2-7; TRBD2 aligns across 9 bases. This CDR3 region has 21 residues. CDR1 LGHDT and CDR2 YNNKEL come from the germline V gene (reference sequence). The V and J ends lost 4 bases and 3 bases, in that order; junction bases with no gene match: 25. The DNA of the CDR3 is TGTGCCAGCAGCCTCCGATCGGCGGTGGACGTCCGGACTAGCGTACTCTACGAGCAGTACTTC. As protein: CASSLRSAVDVRTSVLYEQYF.

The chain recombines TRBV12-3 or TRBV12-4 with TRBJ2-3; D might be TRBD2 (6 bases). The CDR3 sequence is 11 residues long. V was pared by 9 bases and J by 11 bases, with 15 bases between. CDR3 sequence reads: CARRRADVQYF. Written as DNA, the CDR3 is TGTGCCAGAAGGAGGGCAGATGTGCAGTATTTT.

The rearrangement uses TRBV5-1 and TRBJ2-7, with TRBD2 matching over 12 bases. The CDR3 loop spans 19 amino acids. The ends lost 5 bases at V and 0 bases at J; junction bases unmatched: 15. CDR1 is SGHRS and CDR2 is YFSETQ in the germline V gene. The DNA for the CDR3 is TGCGCCAGCAGTGATCCACAGGGCGCGACTAGCGGGGGCTCCTACGAGCAGTACTTC. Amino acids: CASSDPQGATSGGSYEQYF.

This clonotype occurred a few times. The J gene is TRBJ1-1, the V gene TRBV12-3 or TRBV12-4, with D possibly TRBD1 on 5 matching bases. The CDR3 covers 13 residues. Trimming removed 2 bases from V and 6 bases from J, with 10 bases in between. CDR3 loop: CASSLLGVAEAFF. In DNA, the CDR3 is TGTGCCAGCAGTTTACTAGGGGTGGCTGAAGCTTTCTTT.